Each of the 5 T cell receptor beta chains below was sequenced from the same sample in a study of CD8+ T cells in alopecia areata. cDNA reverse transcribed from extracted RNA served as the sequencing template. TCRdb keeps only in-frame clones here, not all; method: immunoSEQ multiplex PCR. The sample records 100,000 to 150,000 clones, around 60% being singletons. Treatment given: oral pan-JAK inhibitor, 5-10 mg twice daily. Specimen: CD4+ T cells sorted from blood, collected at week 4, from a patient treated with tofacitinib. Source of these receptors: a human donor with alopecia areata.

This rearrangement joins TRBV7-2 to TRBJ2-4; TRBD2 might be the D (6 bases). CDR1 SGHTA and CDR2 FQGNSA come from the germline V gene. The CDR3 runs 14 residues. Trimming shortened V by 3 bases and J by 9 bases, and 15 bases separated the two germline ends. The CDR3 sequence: CASSLAGSGSIQYF. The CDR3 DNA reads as TGTGCCAGCAGCTTGGCGGGGTCGGGGAGCATTCAGTACTTC. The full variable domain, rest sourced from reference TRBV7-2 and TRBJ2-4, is GAGVSQSPSNKVTEKGKDVELRCDPISGHTALYWYRQSLGQGLEFLIYFQGNSAPDKSGLPSDRFSAERTGGSVSTLTIQRTQQEDSAVYLCASSLAGSGSIQYFGAGTRLSVL.

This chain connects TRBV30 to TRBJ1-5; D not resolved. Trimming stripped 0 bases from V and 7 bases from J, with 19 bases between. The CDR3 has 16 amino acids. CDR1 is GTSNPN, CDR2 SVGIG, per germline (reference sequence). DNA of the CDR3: TGTGCCTGGAGTGTACGCTCGGCCGAACGGGTCCAGCCCCAGCATTTT. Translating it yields CAWSVRSAERVQPQHF.

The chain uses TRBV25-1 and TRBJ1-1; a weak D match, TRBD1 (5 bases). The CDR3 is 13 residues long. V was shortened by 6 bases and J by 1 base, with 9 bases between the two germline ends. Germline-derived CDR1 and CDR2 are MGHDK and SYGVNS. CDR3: CASSRVENTEAFF. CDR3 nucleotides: TGTGCCAGCAGCAGGGTTGAGAACACTGAAGCTTTCTTT.

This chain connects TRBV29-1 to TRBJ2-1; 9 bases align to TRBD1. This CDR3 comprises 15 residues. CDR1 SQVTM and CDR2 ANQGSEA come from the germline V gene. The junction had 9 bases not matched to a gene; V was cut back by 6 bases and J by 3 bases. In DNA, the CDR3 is TGCAGCGTCGCAGGGGGACAGGGTTACTACAATGAGCAGTTCTTC. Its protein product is CSVAGGQGYYNEQFF.

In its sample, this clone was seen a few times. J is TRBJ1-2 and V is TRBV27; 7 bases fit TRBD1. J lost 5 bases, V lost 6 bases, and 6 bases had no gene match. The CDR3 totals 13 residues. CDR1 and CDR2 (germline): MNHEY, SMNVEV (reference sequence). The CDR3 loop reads CASSLRQGYGYTF. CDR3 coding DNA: TGTGCCAGCAGCCTTAGACAGGGATATGGCTACACCTTC.